This T cell receptor (beta chain) was recovered during a study of Graves' ophthalmopathy and Graves' hyperthyroidism. Patients in the hyperthyroidism group, adults aged 18 to 65, were newly diagnosed, under 2 months' duration. Points from the study as a whole: Thyroid clonotypes that were expanded above 0.001 frequency mostly also appeared in blood.

This clonotype was recorded at least ten times. Its target is not known. Amplified material comprised TCR beta CDR3 regions derived from RNA transcripts. An opening RT-PCR round employed HTBI primers and preceded a second-round multiplex PCR. TCRdb processed the multiplex PCR reads anew with MiXCR; each CDR3 protein has one entry. Of 1 million to 1.3 million distinct CDR3 sequences in the sample, roughly 35% were seen once. The CDR3 sequence is 12 residues long. In germline, CDR1 is DFQATT, CDR2 SNEGSKA (reference sequence). V shed 4 bases and J shed 3 bases, with 9 bases lying between them. The genes are TRBV20-1 and TRBJ2-5, with D perhaps given as TRBD1 or TRBD2 (5 bases each). The receptor was isolated from an adult man with Graves' hyperthyroidism. The source material was peripheral blood or thyroid tissue (not recorded which). CDR3: CSAIRGEETQYF. DNA for the CDR3: TGCAGTGCTATCAGAGGGGAAGAGACCCAGTACTTC.